Presented here are 5 T cell receptor beta chains from one specimen sequenced in a study of tumor-infiltrating lymphocytes in primary liver carcinoma (dated by TCRdb to between 2016 and 2019). The sequencer was an Illumina HiSeq 2500. TCRbeta-specific cDNA was reverse-transcribed from 500 ng total RNA using a constant-region primer and ProtoScript II reverse transcriptase. Three nested multiplex PCR rounds, following a slightly modified ARM-PCR procedure, were used to build the TCRbeta libraries. The first two PCR rounds used multiplex TRBV1-TRBV30 forward primers with a Cbeta reverse primer, each for about 9 cycles. The public reads were quality trimmed at Q25 with fastp and then assembled into clones with MiXCR by TCRdb, keeping productive beta chains. CDR3 protein sequences are deduplicated, and each keeps its most common genes and DNA. The sample has roughly 100,000 distinct CDR3 sequences on record, roughly 80% of them singletons. The ten largest clonotypes hold about 20% of the sample.

Without any cell sorting, total RNA and DNA were extracted together from roughly 20-30 mg of bulk tissue using the AllPrep DNA/RNA mini kit. The sample was liver tumor tissue from sampling region 3. The cell subset or site tag for this specimen amounts to: tumor region T3, left-lateral pole. All receptors derive from a man in his forties with primary liver carcinoma and hepatitis B virus infection.

Notes on this clonotype: The junction does not match germline at one end; this may be a read error. The chain carries TRBV11-2 and TRBJ2-5, with TRBD2 matching over 8 bases. The CDR3 contains 14 residues. The germline CDR1 and CDR2 sequences are SGHAT and FQNNGV. The CDR3 sequence: CASSFSGREETQYF. CDR3 in DNA: TGTGCTAGCAGCTTCAGCGGGAGAGAAGAGACCCAGTACTTC.

The chain has TRBV20-1 and TRBJ2-1, with D perhaps matching TRBD1 or TRBD2 (6 bases each). V was trimmed by 5 bases and J by 8 bases, leaving 16 bases between them. This CDR3 is built from 13 residues. Germline CDR1 and CDR2: DFQATT and SNEGSKA (reference sequence). CDR3 loop: CSAPTSGADEQFF. The CDR3, as DNA: TGCAGTGCTCCGACCTCGGGGGCCGATGAGCAGTTCTTC.

Of note for this clonotype: Lacking the conserved final phenylalanine or tryptophan, this CDR3 likely reflects a read error. The DNA is omitted, as the CDR3 cannot be located on it reliably, and the CDR3 follows TCRdb's listing. This chain connects TRBV6-2 or TRBV6-3 to TRBJ2-6; TRBD2, the table's D call, lacks a check against the DNA. Germline CDR1 is MNHEY and CDR2 is SVGEGT. Counting both end residues, the CDR3 totals 16 amino acids. CDR3 protein: CASRYAGLSGANVLTI.

For this clonotype: The germline gene is not matched at one end of the junction; a read error may be the cause. This chain joins TRBV10-2 and TRBJ2-5, with 12 positions matching TRBD2. The CDR3 is 14 amino acids. Germline values: CDR1 WSHSY, CDR2 SAAADI. The CDR3 DNA reads as TGCGTCAGCCGGACTAGCGGGAATGGAAAGACCCAGTACTTC. It yields the protein CVSRTSGNGKTQYF.

On this clonotype: A junction end diverges from the germline sequence, so it may reflect a read error. This chain joins TRBV5-4 and TRBJ2-3, with TRBD2 identical over 9 bases. Per the germline V gene, CDR1 is SGHNT and CDR2 is YYREEE (reference sequence). The CDR3 runs 16 residues. The CDR3 DNA is TGTGCCAGTAGCTTGCTCGCGGGGGGGCCCACAGATACGCGGTATTTT. It translates to CASSLLAGGPTDTRYF.